The clone carrying this TCR beta chain was observed a handful of times. What it binds is not known. This record belongs to a study of cytomegalovirus exposure and HLA in healthy donors. The CDR3 totals 16 residues. V trimming: 4 bases; J trimming: 0 bases; junction bases outside the gene matches: 7. Looked up from germline, CDR1 is SGHDT and CDR2 is YYEEEE. The primer mix had 60 Vbeta and 13 Jbeta primers. The repertoire was sequenced with immunoSEQ multiplex PCR; TCRdb's copy has only in-frame clones and lacks some. The sample contains some 160,000 clones, approximately 9% of which appear only once. Study results and caveats: In a later analysis, parvovirus B19, influenza, CMV and Epstein-Barr virus appeared linked to several top co-occurrence clusters.

This sequence originates from a male donor in good health and CMV-seronegative. The chain carries TRBV5-6 and TRBJ1-5; 7 bases align to TRBD1. Sequencing was done on a sample of PBMCs. The CDR3 DNA reads as TGTGCCAGCAGCAGGTCAGGGGGACTTAGCAATCAGCCCCAGCATTTT. Its protein product is CASSRSGGLSNQPQHF. Together with reference TRBV5-6 and TRBJ1-5, the CDR3 gives the full variable domain: DAGVTQSPTHLIKTRGQQVTLRCSPKSGHDTVSWYQQALGQGPQFIFQYYEEEERQRGNFPDRFSGHQFPNYSSELNVNALLLGDSALYLCASSRSGGLSNQPQHFGDGTRLSIL.